The 10 T cell receptor beta chains below were found in one sample sequenced in a study of post-analysis software for immune sequencing data. No antigen has been identified for these receptors. Study-level results: Higher frequency in patients than in controls was seen for a handful of TRBV segments, with TRBV5-6, TRBV5-1 and TRBV20-1 among them.

Every TCR beta cDNA library bore unique molecular identifiers. TCRdb re-called the PCR reads through MiXCR, storing one row per CDR3 protein. The sample contains about 680,000 distinct CDR3 sequences, 55% to 60% of which appear only once. The sample comprised blood. The receptors come from a girl aged 2-15 years with multiple sclerosis.

The chain is built from TRBV29-1 and TRBJ1-2; D unresolved. Germline loops: CDR1 SQVTM, CDR2 ANQGSEA. Trimming shortened V by 6 bases and J by 1 base, and 12 bases separated the two germline ends. This CDR3 spans 13 amino acids. The CDR3 region has the DNA TGCAGCGTGCCCCCCACGGATAACTATGGCTACACCTTC. It specifies CSVPPTDNYGYTF. Filled out from reference TRBV29-1 and TRBJ1-2, the complete variable domain reads SAVISQKPSRDICQRGTSLTIQCQVDSQVTMMFWYRQQPGQSLTLIATANQGSEATYESGFVIDKFPISRPNLTFSTLTVSNMSPEDSSIYLCSVPPTDNYGYTFGSGTRLTVV.

The genes are TRBV6-6 and TRBJ2-7, with D unresolved. Germline V lookup: CDR1 MNHNY, CDR2 SVGAGI (reference sequence). CDR3 length: 11 residues. V was clipped by 4 bases and J by 8 bases, with 9 bases between them. The CDR3 nucleotides read TGTGCCAGCAGTTCTTCAGAGAAGCAGTACTTC. Translating gives CASSSSEKQYF.

This rearrangement joins TRBV28 to TRBJ2-7; D gene ambiguous. This CDR3 is 15 amino acids long. In germline, CDR1 is MDHEN, CDR2 SYDVKM. V dropped 2 bases and J dropped 1 base, with 12 bases sitting between them. The CDR3 DNA reads TGTGCCAGCAGTTTACAAGGGCCCATGTCCTACGAGCAGTACTTC. Residues: CASSLQGPMSYEQYF.

This sequence joins TRBV20-1 and TRBJ2-1; D is perhaps TRBD2 (6 bases). CDR3 length: 13 amino acids. The V end was cut by 4 bases, the J end by 9 bases, with 16 bases between. The germline gives CDR1 DFQATT, CDR2 SNEGSKA (reference sequence). The CDR3 bases are TGCAGTGCTACCAACCGGGACTCCAGTGAGCAGTTCTTC. Its translation is CSATNRDSSEQFF.

The chain carries TRBV20-1 and TRBJ2-3; 10 bases line up with TRBD2. This CDR3 is built from 16 residues. With 5 bases clipped from V and 3 bases from J, the junction kept 11 bases outside the gene matches. CDR1 and CDR2 from the germline V gene are DFQATT and SNEGSKA (reference sequence). The DNA of the CDR3 is TGCAGTGCTCAGACACTAGCGGGGAGGGGGACAGATACGCAGTATTTT. It translates to CSAQTLAGRGTDTQYF.

The table lists this clonotype with a few counts. The gene calls are TRBV5-1 and TRBJ2-3; D unresolved. Trimming stripped 1 base from V and 0 bases from J, with 6 bases between. CDR1 and CDR2 (germline): SGHRS, YFSETQ. The CDR3 runs to 14 residues. The CDR3 DNA reads TGCGCCAGCAGCTTGTTACAGAGCACAGATACGCAGTATTTT. Protein: CASSLLQSTDTQYF.

The genes are TRBV20-1 and TRBJ2-1, with a weak D call TRBD2 (5 bases). Trimming cost V 6 bases and J 2 bases, with 20 bases left between them. Germline values: CDR1 DFQATT, CDR2 SNEGSKA (reference sequence). The CDR3 totals 16 residues. This CDR3 is CSARDPVGGPYNEQFF. The CDR3 region has the DNA TGCAGTGCCCGTGACCCCGTCGGAGGCCCCTACAATGAGCAGTTCTTC.

This clonotype appeared once. This chain joins TRBV20-1 and TRBJ2-7, with 12 bases identical to TRBD2. V shed 5 bases and J 2 bases; nucleotides not matched to a gene: 7. This CDR3 has 15 residues. The V gene's germline CDR1 is DFQATT and CDR2 SNEGSKA (reference sequence). This chain's CDR3 is CSASTSGGTTYEQYF. CDR3 in DNA: TGCAGTGCTTCAACTAGCGGGGGGACGACCTACGAGCAGTACTTC.

This chain connects TRBV7-9 to TRBJ2-7, with D possibly matching TRBD2 (7 bases). Trimming pared 4 bases from V and 0 bases from J, leaving 10 bases between. The CDR3 has 14 amino acids. Germline CDR1 is SEHNR and CDR2 is FQNEAQ (reference sequence). This chain's CDR3 is CASSSAGASYEQYF. The CDR3 DNA reads TGTGCCAGCAGCTCCGCGGGGGCCTCCTACGAGCAGTACTTC.

This clonotype was counted at least ten times. The chain carries TRBV12-3 or TRBV12-4 and TRBJ1-1, with D possibly TRBD1 on 5 matching bases. The V gene lost 5 bases and the J gene lost 2 bases, with 9 bases spanning the gap. This CDR3 is 13 amino acids long. As DNA, the CDR3 is TGTGCCAGCAGTCGAACAGGAAACACTGAAGCTTTCTTT. It encodes CASSRTGNTEAFF.